This is a list of T cell receptor beta chains from one sample in a study of cytomegalovirus exposure and HLA in healthy donors. Libraries were prepared by immunoSEQ multiplex PCR; TCRdb keeps only in-frame clonotypes and omits some of them. This sample has approximately 140,000 clones; around 76% occur once, and the top ten carry almost 4%. The source material was PBMCs. Receptors originate from a man aged 18 to 30 in good health and CMV-seronegative. The CDR3 runs from the conserved cysteine through the conserved F or W. D genes are given only for firm matches. The size field is filled for only some rows; it gives once, few, many or a size class.

. | . | TRBJ1-4 | TRBV6-1 | CASSVRDKTNEKLFF | TGTGCCAGCAGTGTTCGGGACAAAACTAATGAAAAACTGTTTTTT
. | . | TRBJ1-1 | TRBV20-1 | CRAGIAEAFF | TGCAGAGCGGGGATCGCTGAAGCTTTCTTT
TRBD2 | . | TRBJ2-3 | TRBV4-2 | CASSPTSYSTDTQYF | TGTGCCAGCAGCCCGACTAGCTATAGCACAGATACGCAGTATTTT
. | . | TRBJ1-2 | TRBV11-3 | CASSLLGPSHYGYTF | TGTGCCAGCAGCTTACTGGGGCCGTCTCACTATGGCTACACCTTC
. | . | TRBJ2-5 | TRBV11-3 | CASSHGPVAETQYF | TGTGCCAGCAGCCACGGACCGGTAGCGGAGACCCAGTACTTC
. | . | TRBJ1-1 | TRBV18 | CASSGQPMNTEAFF | TGTGCCAGCTCAGGACAGCCTATGAACACTGAAGCTTTCTTT
. | . | TRBJ1-4 | TRBV15 | CATSRAPEVRANEKLFF | TGTGCCACCAGCAGAGCCCCCGAGGTCAGGGCTAATGAAAAACTGTTTTTT
. | . | TRBJ2-5 | TRBV28 | CAATPQETQYF | TGTGCCGCGACACCACAAGAGACCCAGTACTTC
. | . | TRBJ2-7 | TRBV20-1 | CSARTNYEQYF | TGCAGTGCTAGGACAAACTACGAGCAGTACTTC
TRBD2 | . | TRBJ2-7 | TRBV7-2 | CASSLTSGRLSYEQYF | TGTGCCAGCAGCTTGACTAGCGGGAGGCTTTCCTACGAGCAGTACTTC
. | . | TRBJ1-2 | TRBV7-3 | CASSFQAGLSYGYTF | TGTGCCAGCAGCTTTCAGGCAGGACTGAGCTATGGCTACACCTTC
. | . | TRBJ1-6 | TRBV2 | CASKIQGSRSPLHF | TGTGCCAGCAAGATACAGGGTTCTCGGTCACCCCTCCACTTT
TRBD2 | . | TRBJ2-1 | TRBV7-2 | CASSLAVTSGSVREQFF | TGTGCCAGCAGCTTAGCGGTGACTAGCGGGAGCGTACGTGAGCAGTTCTTC
. | . | TRBJ2-7 | TRBV19 | CASSALPNVYEQYF | TGTGCCAGTAGTGCACTCCCCAACGTCTACGAGCAGTACTTC
TRBD1 | . | TRBJ1-2 | TRBV27 | CASSLSTGSGYTF | TGTGCCAGCAGTTTGTCGACAGGGAGCGGCTACACCTTC
TRBD2 | . | TRBJ2-7 | TRBV6-1 | CASSGSGGESEQYF | TGTGCCAGCAGTGGGAGCGGGGGGGAAAGCGAGCAGTACTTC
TRBD2 | . | TRBJ2-1 | TRBV25-1 | CASSERGAGPSYNEQFF | TGTGCCAGCAGTGAAAGGGGAGCGGGACCCTCCTACAATGAGCAGTTCTTC
. | once | TRBJ2-1 | TRBV7-3 | CASSPSGNEQFF | TGTGCCAGCAGCCCGAGCGGGAATGAGCAGTTCTTC
TRBD1 | . | TRBJ1-1 | TRBV29-1 | CSGYGTAAAFF | TGCAGCGGTTATGGGACAGCGGCAGCTTTCTTT
TRBD2 | . | TRBJ2-7 | TRBV2 | CATRSSGRGYEQYF | TGTGCCACACGCTCAAGCGGGAGGGGGTACGAGCAGTACTTC
TRBD1 | once | TRBJ1-2 | TRBV30 | CAWSLDRGLGGYTF | TGTGCCTGGAGTTTGGACAGGGGGCTTGGAGGCTACACCTTC
TRBD1 | . | TRBJ2-2 | TRBV14 | CASSHRGRAGELFF | TGTGCCAGCAGCCACAGGGGGCGCGCCGGGGAGCTGTTTTTT
. | once | TRBJ2-7 | TRBV2 | CASSEGGFYEQYF | TGTGCCAGCAGTGAAGGAGGGTTCTACGAGCAGTACTTC
. | . | TRBJ1-2 | TRBV19 | CASSVRGMGYGYTF | TGTGCCAGTAGTGTCAGGGGAATGGGCTATGGCTACACCTTC
TRBD1 | . | TRBJ2-3 | TRBV5-6 | CASSPLRDRVSTDTQYF | TGTGCCAGCAGCCCGTTGCGCGACAGGGTAAGCACAGATACGCAGTATTTT
. | . | TRBJ1-2 | TRBV9 | CASSPPVYMGPAGYTF | TGTGCCAGCAGCCCACCCGTATACATGGGGCCGGCTGGCTACACCTTC